This T cell receptor beta chain stems from a study of post-analysis software for immune sequencing data. Turning to the study itself: The disease courses covered relapsing-remitting, secondary progressive and progressive-relapsing multiple sclerosis. Overall study results and limits: The study found significantly lower normalized Chao1 diversity in multiple sclerosis patients than in controls.

Unique-molecular-identifier-tagged TCR beta cDNA libraries were used. It was from roughly 1 to 10 million T cells that some 500,000 cDNA molecules came. TCRdb called the PCR reads again in MiXCR, with one record for every CDR3 protein. The sample includes hundreds of thousands of distinct CDR3 sequences, roughly three fifths of them seen just once. As regards this clonotype: Its specificity is unknown.

This TCR was recovered from a girl aged 2 to 9 with multiple sclerosis. Sequencing was carried out using blood.

The CDR3 DNA is TGCAGTGCTAATCCCTTTGGGCGGGAGACTCCCTACGAGCAGTACTTC. It translates to CSANPFGRETPYEQYF. The chain carries TRBV20-1 and TRBJ2-4; 7 bases match TRBD2. The J call may be faulty, since TRBJ2-7 better matches the DNA end. CDR1 is DFQATT and CDR2 is SNEGSKA in the germline V gene (reference sequence). CDR3 size: 16 residues.